The present T cell receptor (beta chain) was sequenced within a study of T-cell reconstitution after alpha-beta-depleted transplantation in children. This clonotype was counted many times. Molecular barcoding with unique molecular identifiers was used for the TCRbeta library. TCRdb used MiXCR to reprocess the PCR reads, holding one entry per CDR3 protein. The sample has about 350,000 distinct CDR3 sequences; roughly 13% are singletons. The germline V gene encodes CDR1 SNHLY and CDR2 FYNNEI. Trimming left V 1 base short and J 1 base short, with 4 bases between. The CDR3 contains 14 residues. The sequences come from PBMCs, collected from the stem cell graft. The chain links TRBV2 to TRBJ1-4; D gene uncertain. The receptor was derived from a human donor who donated a stem cell graft to a child with Fanconi anemia. CDR3 DNA sequence: TGTGCCAGCAGTGAAGGAATAACTAATGAAAAACTGTTTTTT. It specifies CASSEGITNEKLFF.